This T cell receptor (beta chain) was recovered during a study of blood T cell repertoires in COVID-19. Deletions cut 6 bases from V and 1 base from J, with 12 bases between. Germline CDR1 is ENHRY and CDR2 is SYGVKD. The CDR3 covers 14 residues. Repertoires were generated with immunoSEQ multiplex PCR, while TCRdb's copy carries only in-frame clones and drops some. The sample has approximately 280,000 clones; 75% to 90% are singletons. The material sequenced was peripheral blood. V gene TRBV10-3 combines with J gene TRBJ1-1, with D unresolved. The receptor was derived from a man aged 50 to 59 with acute or convalescent COVID-19. CDR3 bases: TGTGCCATCAGCCCGGACTCAGGGAACACTGAAGCTTTCTTT. Protein sequence: CAISPDSGNTEAFF.